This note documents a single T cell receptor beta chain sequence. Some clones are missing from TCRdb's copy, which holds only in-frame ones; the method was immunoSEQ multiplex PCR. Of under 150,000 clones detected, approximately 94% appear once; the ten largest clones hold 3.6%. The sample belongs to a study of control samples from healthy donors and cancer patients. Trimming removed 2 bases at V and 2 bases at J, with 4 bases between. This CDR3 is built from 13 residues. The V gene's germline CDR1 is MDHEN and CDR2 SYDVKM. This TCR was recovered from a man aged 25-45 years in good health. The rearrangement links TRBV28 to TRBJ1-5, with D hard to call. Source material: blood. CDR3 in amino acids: CASSLQGNQPQHF. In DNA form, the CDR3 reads TGTGCCAGCAGTTTACAAGGCAATCAGCCCCAGCATTTT.